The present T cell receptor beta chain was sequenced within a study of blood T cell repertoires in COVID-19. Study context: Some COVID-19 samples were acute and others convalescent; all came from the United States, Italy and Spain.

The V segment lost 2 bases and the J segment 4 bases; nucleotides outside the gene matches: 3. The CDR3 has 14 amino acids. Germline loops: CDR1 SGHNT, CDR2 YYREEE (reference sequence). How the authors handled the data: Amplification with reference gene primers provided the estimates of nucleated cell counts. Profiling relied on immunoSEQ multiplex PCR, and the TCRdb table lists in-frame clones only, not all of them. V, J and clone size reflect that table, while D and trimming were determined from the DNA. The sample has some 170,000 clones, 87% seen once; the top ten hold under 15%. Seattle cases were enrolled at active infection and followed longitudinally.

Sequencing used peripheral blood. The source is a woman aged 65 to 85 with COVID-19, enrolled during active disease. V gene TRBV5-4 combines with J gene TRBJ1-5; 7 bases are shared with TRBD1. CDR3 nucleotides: TGTGCCAGCAGCTTTAGGGGGCCAAATCAGCCCCAGCATTTT. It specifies CASSFRGPNQPQHF.